This T cell receptor (beta chain) was obtained from a study of shared clonotypes between healthy human individuals. General study results and limits: Naive CD4 clonotypes were shared across several donors at about 5.2%.

Some clones are missing from TCRdb's copy, which holds only in-frame ones; the method was immunoSEQ multiplex PCR. In the table there are about 1.1 million clones, about 72% of which are singletons. The CDR3 contains 13 residues. CDR1 and CDR2 from the germline V gene are GTSNPN and SVGIG (reference sequence). Trimming pared 3 bases from V and 5 bases from J, leaving 10 bases between. Points on this clone: Its antigen is undetermined.

V gene TRBV30 combines with J gene TRBJ1-4, with D possibly TRBD1 on 6 matching bases. The clonotype was recovered from a man younger than 35 in good health. Some clones in this sample may be carry-over from other donors' samples. The sequencing sample was made of memory CD4+ T cells from PBMCs. Stated subset: CD45RA-negative fraction. The CDR3 loop reads CAWRTGLNEKLFF. As DNA, the CDR3 is TGTGCCTGGAGAACAGGGTTGAATGAAAAACTGTTTTTT.